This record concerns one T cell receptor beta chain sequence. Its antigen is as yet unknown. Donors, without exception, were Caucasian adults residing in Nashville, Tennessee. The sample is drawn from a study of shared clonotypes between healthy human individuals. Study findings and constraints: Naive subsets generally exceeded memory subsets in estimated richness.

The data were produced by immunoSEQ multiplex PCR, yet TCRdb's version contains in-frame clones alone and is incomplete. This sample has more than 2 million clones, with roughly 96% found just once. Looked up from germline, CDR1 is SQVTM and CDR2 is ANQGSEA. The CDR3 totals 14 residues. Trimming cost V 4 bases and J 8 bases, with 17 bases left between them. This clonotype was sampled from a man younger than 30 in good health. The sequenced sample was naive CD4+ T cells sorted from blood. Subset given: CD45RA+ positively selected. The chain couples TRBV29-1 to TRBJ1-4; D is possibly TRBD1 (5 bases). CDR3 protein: CSVGDWTAEEKLFF. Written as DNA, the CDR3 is TGCAGCGTTGGGGACTGGACGGCGGAGGAAAAACTGTTTTTT.